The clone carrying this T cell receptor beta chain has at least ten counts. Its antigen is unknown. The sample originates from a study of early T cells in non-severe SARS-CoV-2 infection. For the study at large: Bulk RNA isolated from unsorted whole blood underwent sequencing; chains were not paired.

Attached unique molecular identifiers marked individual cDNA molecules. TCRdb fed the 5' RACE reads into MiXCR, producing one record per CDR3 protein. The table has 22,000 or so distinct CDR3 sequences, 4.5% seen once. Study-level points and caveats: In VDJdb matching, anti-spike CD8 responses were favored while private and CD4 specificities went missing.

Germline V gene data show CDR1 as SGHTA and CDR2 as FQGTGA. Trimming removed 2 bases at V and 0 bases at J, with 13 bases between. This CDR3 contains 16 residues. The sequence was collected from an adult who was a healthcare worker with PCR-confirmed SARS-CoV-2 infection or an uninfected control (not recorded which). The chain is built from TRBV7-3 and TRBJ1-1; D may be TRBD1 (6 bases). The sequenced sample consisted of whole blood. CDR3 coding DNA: TGTGCCAGCAGCTTAGGCTCGACAGGATTGAACACTGAAGCTTTCTTT. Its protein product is CASSLGSTGLNTEAFF.